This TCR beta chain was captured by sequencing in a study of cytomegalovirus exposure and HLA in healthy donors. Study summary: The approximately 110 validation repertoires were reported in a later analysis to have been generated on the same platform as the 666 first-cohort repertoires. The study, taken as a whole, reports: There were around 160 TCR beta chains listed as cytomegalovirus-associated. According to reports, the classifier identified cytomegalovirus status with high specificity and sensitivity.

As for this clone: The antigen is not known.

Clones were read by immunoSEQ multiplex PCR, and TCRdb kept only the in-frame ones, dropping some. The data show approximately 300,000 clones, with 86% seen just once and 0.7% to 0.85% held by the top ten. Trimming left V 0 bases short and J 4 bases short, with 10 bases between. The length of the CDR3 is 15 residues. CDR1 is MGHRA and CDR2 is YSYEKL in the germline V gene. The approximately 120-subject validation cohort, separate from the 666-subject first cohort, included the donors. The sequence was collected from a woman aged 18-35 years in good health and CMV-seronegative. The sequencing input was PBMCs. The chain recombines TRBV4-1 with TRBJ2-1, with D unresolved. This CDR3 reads CASSQETQNYNEQFF. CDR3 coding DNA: TGCGCCAGCAGCCAAGAAACCCAGAATTACAATGAGCAGTTCTTC.